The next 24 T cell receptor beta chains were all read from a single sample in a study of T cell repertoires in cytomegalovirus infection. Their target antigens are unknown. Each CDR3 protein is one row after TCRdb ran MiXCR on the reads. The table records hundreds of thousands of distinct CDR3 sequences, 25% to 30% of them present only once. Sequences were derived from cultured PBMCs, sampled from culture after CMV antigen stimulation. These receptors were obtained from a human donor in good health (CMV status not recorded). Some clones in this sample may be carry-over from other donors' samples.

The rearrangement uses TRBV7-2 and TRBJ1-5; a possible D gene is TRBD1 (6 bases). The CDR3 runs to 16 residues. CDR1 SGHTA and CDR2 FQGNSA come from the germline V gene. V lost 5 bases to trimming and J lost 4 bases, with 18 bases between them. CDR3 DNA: TGTGCCAGCAGCCACACCTCCAGGGGATGGAATCAGCCCCAGCATTTT. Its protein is CASSHTSRGWNQPQHF.

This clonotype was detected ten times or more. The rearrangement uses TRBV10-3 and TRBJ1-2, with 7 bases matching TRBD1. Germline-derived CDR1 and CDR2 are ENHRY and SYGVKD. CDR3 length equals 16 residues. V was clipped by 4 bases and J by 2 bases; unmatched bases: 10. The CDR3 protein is CAISAPPGQTNYGYTF. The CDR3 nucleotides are TGTGCCATCAGTGCCCCCCCGGGACAGACAAACTATGGCTACACCTTC.

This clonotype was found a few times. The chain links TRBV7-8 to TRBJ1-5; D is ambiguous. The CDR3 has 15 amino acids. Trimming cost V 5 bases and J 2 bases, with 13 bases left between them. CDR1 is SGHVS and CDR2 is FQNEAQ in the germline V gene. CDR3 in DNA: TGTGCCAGCAGCCCTCGGAGAGTAGGCAATCAGCCCCAGCATTTT. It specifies CASSPRRVGNQPQHF.

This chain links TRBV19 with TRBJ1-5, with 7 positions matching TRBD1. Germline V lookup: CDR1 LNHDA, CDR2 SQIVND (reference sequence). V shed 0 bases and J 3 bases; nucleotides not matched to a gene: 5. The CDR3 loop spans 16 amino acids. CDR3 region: CASSIDVGGTNQPQHF. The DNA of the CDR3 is TGTGCCAGTAGTATAGATGTAGGGGGCACCAATCAGCCCCAGCATTTT.

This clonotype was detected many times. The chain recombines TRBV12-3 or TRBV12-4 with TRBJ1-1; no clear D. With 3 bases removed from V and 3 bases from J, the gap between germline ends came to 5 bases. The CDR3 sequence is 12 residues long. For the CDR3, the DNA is TGTGCCAGCAGTTTTGGGGACACTGAAGCTTTCTTT. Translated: CASSFGDTEAFF.

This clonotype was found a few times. This CDR3 reads CASSYPVEDVLTF. Here the CDR3 DNA reads TGTGCCAGCAGTTACCCCGTAGAGGACGTCCTGACTTTC. The J gene is TRBJ2-6, the V gene TRBV6-2 or TRBV6-3; D gene uncertain. This CDR3 is 13 amino acids long. Germline V CDR1 and CDR2: MNHEY, SVGEGT. The V gene lost 2 bases and the J gene lost 11 bases, with 10 bases spanning the gap.

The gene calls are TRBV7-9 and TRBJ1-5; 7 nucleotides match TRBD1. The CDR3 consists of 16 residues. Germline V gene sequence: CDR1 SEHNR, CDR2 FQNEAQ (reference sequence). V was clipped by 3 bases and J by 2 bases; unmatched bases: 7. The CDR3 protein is CASSLYYRGRNQPQHF. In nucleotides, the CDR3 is TGTGCCAGCAGCTTGTATTACAGGGGTCGCAATCAGCCCCAGCATTTT.

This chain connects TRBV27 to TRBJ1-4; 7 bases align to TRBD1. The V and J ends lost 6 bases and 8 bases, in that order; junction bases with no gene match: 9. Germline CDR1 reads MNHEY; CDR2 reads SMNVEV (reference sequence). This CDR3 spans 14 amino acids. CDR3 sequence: CASRTQGRGEKLFF. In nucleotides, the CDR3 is TGTGCCAGCAGAACACAGGGGAGGGGCGAAAAACTGTTTTTT.

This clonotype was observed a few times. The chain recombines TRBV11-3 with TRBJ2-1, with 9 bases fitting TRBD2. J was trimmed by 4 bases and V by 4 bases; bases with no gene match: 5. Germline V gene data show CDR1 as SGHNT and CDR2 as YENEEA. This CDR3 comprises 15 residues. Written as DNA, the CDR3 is TGTGCCAGCAGCTCCCAGCGGGAGGTATACAATGAGCAGTTCTTC. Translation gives CASSSQREVYNEQFF. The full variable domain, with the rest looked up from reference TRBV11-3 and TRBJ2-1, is EAGVVQSPRYKIIEKKQPVAFWCNPISGHNTLYWYLQNLGQGPELLIRYENEEAVDDSQLPKDRFSAERLKGVDSTLKIQPAELGDSAVYLCASSSQREVYNEQFFGPGTRLTVL.

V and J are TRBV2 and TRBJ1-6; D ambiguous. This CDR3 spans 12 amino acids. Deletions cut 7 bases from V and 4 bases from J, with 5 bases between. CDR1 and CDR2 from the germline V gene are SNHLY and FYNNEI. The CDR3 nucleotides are TGTGCCAGCACCTCATATAATTCACCCCTCCACTTT. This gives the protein CASTSYNSPLHF.

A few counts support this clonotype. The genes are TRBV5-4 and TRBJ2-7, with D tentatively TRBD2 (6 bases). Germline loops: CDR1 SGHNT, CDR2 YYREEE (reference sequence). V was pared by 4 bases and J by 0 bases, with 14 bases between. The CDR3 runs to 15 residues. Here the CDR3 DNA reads TGTGCCAGCAGCATCACGGGGGAGGTCTCCTACGAGCAGTACTTC. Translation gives CASSITGEVSYEQYF. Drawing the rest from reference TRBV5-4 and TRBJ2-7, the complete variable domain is ETGVTQSPTHLIKTRGQQVTLRCSSQSGHNTVSWYQQALGQGPQFIFQYYREEENGRGNFPPRFSGLQFPNYSSELNVNALELDDSALYLCASSITGEVSYEQYFGPGTRLTVT.

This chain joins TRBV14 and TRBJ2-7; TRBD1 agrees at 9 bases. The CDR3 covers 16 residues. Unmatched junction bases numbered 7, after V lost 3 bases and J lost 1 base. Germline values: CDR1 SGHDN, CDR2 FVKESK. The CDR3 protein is CASSHHPGQGSYEQYF. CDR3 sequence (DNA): TGTGCCAGCAGCCATCATCCGGGACAGGGTTCCTACGAGCAGTACTTC.

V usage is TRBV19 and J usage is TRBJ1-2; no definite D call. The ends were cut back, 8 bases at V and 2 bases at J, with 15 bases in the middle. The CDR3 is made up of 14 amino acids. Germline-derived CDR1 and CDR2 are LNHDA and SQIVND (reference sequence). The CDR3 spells CASVKTSTNYGYTF. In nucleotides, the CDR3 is TGTGCCAGTGTGAAAACCTCCACGAACTATGGCTACACCTTC.

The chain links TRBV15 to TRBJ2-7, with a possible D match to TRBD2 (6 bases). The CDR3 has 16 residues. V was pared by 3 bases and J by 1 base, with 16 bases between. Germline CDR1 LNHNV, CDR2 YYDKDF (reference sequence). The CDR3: CATSRDRGTLSYEQYF. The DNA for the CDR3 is TGTGCCACCAGCAGGGATCGCGGGACGCTATCCTACGAGCAGTACTTC.

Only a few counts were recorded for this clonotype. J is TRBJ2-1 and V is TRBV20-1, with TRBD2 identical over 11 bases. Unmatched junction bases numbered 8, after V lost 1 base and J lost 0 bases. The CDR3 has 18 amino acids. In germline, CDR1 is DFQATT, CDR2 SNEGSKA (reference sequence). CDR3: CSARGDLAGGASYNEQFF. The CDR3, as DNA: TGCAGTGCTAGAGGGGATCTAGCGGGGGGCGCCTCCTACAATGAGCAGTTCTTC.

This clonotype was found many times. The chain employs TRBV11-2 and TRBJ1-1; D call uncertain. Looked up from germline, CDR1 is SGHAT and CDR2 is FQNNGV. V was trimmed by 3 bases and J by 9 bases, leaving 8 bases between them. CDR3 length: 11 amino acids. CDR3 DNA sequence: TGTGCCAGCAGCTTCTTACAGCAAGCTTTCTTT. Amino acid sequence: CASSFLQQAFF.

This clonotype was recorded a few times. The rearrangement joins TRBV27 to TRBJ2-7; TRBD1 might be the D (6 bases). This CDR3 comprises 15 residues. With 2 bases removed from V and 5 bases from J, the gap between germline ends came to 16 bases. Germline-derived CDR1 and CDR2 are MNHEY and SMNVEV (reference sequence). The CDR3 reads CASSLTTGRADEQYF. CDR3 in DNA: TGTGCCAGCAGTTTAACGACAGGTCGGGCGGACGAGCAGTACTTC.

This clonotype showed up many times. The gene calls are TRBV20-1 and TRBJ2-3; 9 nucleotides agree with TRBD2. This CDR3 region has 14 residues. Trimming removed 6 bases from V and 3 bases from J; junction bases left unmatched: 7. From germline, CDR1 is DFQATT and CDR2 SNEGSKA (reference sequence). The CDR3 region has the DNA TGCAGTGCCCAAGCGGGAGGAGGGACAGATACGCAGTATTTT. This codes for CSAQAGGGTDTQYF.

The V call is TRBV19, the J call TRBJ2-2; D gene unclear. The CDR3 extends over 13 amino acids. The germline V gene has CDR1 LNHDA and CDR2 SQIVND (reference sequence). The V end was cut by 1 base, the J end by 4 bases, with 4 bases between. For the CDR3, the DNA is TGTGCCAGTAGTATAGTCACCACCGGGGAGCTGTTTTTT. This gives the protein CASSIVTTGELFF.

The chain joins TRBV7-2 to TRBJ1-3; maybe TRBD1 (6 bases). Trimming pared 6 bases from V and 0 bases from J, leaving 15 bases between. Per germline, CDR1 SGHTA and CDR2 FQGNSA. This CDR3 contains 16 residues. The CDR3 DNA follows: TGTGCCAGCAGTGGGGGGCCAACGAGCTCTGGAAACACCATATATTTT. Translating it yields CASSGGPTSSGNTIYF.

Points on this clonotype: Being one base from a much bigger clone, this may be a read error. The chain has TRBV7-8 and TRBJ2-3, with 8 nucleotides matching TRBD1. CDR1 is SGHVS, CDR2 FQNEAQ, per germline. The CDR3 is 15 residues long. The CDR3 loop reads CASSHQTGVTDAQYF. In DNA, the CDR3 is TGTGCCAGCAGTCACCAGACAGGGGTCACAGATGCGCAGTATTTT.

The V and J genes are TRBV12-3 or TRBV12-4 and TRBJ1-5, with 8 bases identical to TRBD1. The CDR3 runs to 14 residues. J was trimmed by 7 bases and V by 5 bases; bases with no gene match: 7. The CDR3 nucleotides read TGTGCCAGCAGTGGGACAGGCGCGATCCAGCCCCAGCATTTT. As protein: CASSGTGAIQPQHF.

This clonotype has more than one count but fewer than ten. CDR3 protein: CASSIDRGQGARGANVLTF. In DNA form, the CDR3 reads TGTGCCAGTAGTATAGATCGGGGACAGGGGGCGCGCGGGGCCAACGTCCTGACTTTC. The genes are TRBV19 and TRBJ2-6, with TRBD1 identical over 12 bases. V shed 0 bases, J shed 4 bases, and the junction held 7 bases outside the gene matches. The CDR3 contains 19 residues. Germline values: CDR1 LNHDA, CDR2 SQIVND (reference sequence).

CDR3 residues: CASRDIGGTEAFF. CDR3 in DNA: TGCGCCAGCCGGGACATTGGGGGGACTGAAGCTTTCTTT. The gene calls are TRBV10-2 and TRBJ1-1; weak D call: TRBD1 (6 bases). Trimming left V 8 bases short and J 5 bases short, with 15 bases between. The CDR3 runs to 13 residues. Germline-derived CDR1 and CDR2 are WSHSY and SAAADI.